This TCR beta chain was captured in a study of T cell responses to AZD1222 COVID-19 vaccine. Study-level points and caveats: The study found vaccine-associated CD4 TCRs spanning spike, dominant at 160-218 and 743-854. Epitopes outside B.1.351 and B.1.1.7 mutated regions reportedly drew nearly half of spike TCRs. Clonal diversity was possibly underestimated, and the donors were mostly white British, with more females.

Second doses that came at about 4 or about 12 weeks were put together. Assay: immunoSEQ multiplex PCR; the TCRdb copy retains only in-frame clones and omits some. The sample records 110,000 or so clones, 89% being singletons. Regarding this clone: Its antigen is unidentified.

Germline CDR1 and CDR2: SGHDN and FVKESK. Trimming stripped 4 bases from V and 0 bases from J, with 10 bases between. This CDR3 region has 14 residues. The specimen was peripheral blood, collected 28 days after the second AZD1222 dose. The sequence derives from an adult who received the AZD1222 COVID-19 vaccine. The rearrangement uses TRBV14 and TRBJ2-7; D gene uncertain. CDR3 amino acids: CASSPLGSSYEQYF. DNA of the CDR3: TGTGCCAGCAGCCCCTTGGGAAGCTCCTACGAGCAGTACTTC.